This TCR beta chain is drawn from a study of monozygotic twins with inflammatory bowel disease. Overall study findings and caveats: A lone strong IBD-associated signal or clonotype found no support.

Germline V gene lookup returns CDR1 SQVTM and CDR2 ANQGSEA. The CDR3 sequence is 14 residues long. TCRdb re-called the 5' RACE reads and catalogs CDR3 proteins one per entry, DNA excluded. Its clone listing holds 400,000 to 500,000 distinct CDR3 sequences. For this clonotype: Its antigen is undetermined.

The sequence was collected from a human donor with ulcerative colitis or Crohn's disease, or a healthy co-twin of an affected twin (not recorded which). The specimen was blood. The gene calls are TRBV29-1 and TRBJ2-7; TCRdb outputs TRBD2, but without DNA this stays unchecked. The CDR3 region is CSVVAGGPSNEQYF.